A single sample is the source of the 28 T cell receptor beta chains below, sequenced in a study of T cells in Graves' hyperthyroidism and ophthalmopathy. Authors of the study amplified TCR beta CDR3 regions from RNA transcripts. HTBI primers were employed in a first-round RT-PCR of the TCR CDR3. One entry per CDR3 protein results from TCRdb running MiXCR on the multiplex PCR reads. In the table there are hundreds of thousands of distinct CDR3 sequences, approximately 14% of which are singletons. The sample was blood. These receptors originate from a woman in her twenties or thirties with Graves' hyperthyroidism.

The chain links TRBV6-4 to TRBJ2-2; 10 bases line up with TRBD1. In germline, CDR1 is MRHNA, CDR2 SNTAGT. The length of the CDR3 is 15 residues. The junction had 3 bases not matched to a gene; V was cut back by 5 bases and J by 3 bases. The CDR3, as DNA: TGTGCCAGCAGTACCGGACAGGGGGACACCGGGGAGCTGTTTTTT. It encodes CASSTGQGDTGELFF.

In its sample, this clonotype was seen many times. This chain joins TRBV6-1 and TRBJ1-1; D gene unclear. CDR3 size: 12 residues. Trimming left V 8 bases short and J 7 bases short, with 14 bases between. In germline, CDR1 is MNHNS, CDR2 SASEGT. Written as DNA, the CDR3 is TGTGCCAGCGGGGAATTCATGAGTGAAGCTTTCTTT. It yields the protein CASGEFMSEAFF.

This clonotype appeared many times. The chain couples TRBV27 to TRBJ2-1, with D perhaps assigned TRBD1 or TRBD2 (6 bases each). The CDR3 runs to 13 residues. V lost 2 bases to trimming and J lost 12 bases, with 14 bases between them. Germline loops: CDR1 MNHEY, CDR2 SMNVEV (reference sequence). CDR3 nucleotides: TGTGCCAGCAGTTTAATCTCGGAGGGGGGGCAGTTCTTC. This encodes CASSLISEGGQFF.

There are many counts of this clonotype. Here the CDR3 reads CASSKGGQAGQPQHF. CDR3 nucleotides: TGTGCCAGCAGTAAAGGGGGACAGGCGGGGCAGCCCCAGCATTTT. The V and J genes are TRBV2 and TRBJ1-5; 8 positions match TRBD1. CDR1 SNHLY and CDR2 FYNNEI come from the germline V gene. V lost 5 bases, J lost 7 bases, and 10 bases stayed unmatched. The CDR3 extends over 15 amino acids.

This clonotype was seen ten or more times. The rearrangement uses TRBV12-3 or TRBV12-4 and TRBJ1-1, with D hard to call. The CDR3 has 14 amino acids. V was cut by 5 bases and J by 0 bases, with 10 bases left in between. CDR3 residues: CASSRPELNTEAFF. DNA of the CDR3: TGTGCCAGCAGTCGCCCGGAGTTGAACACTGAAGCTTTCTTT.

This clonotype was seen at least ten times. The J gene is TRBJ2-1, the V gene TRBV28, with D possibly called TRBD1 or TRBD2 (5 bases each). V gave up 5 bases and J gave up 11 bases, with 25 bases separating them. The germline V gene has CDR1 MDHEN and CDR2 SYDVKM. The CDR3 extends over 16 amino acids. CDR3 region: CASSPTSDTTRGQQFF. The CDR3 DNA is TGTGCCAGCAGTCCCACCTCGGACACTACGAGGGGTCAGCAGTTCTTC.

The chain uses TRBV20-1 and TRBJ2-5, with 9 bases aligning to TRBD2. V gave up 3 bases and J gave up 4 bases; unmatched junction bases: 15. The CDR3 runs 17 residues. CDR1 and CDR2 from the germline V gene are DFQATT and SNEGSKA (reference sequence). CDR3 sequence (DNA): TGCAGTGCTAGCGCCGGGGGAGCTAGCGGGATTACAGAGACCCAGTACTTC. Its protein product is CSASAGGASGITETQYF.

This clonotype occurred many times. This chain connects TRBV6-1 to TRBJ2-7; D may be TRBD1 (5 bases). V was pared by 0 bases and J by 4 bases, with 10 bases between. The CDR3 is 14 residues long. Germline V gene data show CDR1 as MNHNS and CDR2 as SASEGT. The CDR3: CASSEARDPYEQYF. The CDR3 DNA reads TGTGCCAGCAGTGAAGCCAGGGATCCGTACGAGCAGTACTTC.

The rearrangement links TRBV6-2 or TRBV6-3 to TRBJ2-1, with 7 bases matching TRBD2. The CDR3 is 13 amino acids. The ends lost 7 bases at V and 7 bases at J; junction bases unmatched: 7. CDR1 is MNHEY and CDR2 is SVGEGT in the germline V gene. The CDR3 sequence is CASTQGGGNEQFF. Written as DNA, the CDR3 is TGTGCCAGCACCCAAGGCGGGGGAAATGAGCAGTTCTTC.

This clonotype showed up many times. J is TRBJ2-1 and V is TRBV10-3; TRBD1 agrees at 7 bases. J gave up 2 bases and V 6 bases, and 7 bases lay outside the gene matches. The CDR3 is 15 residues long. CDR1 and CDR2 from the germline V gene are ENHRY and SYGVKD. This chain's CDR3 is CAISSGTEPYNEQFF. Here the CDR3 DNA reads TGTGCCATCAGCTCCGGGACAGAACCCTACAATGAGCAGTTCTTC.

This clonotype was seen ten or more times. The CDR3 coding sequence is TGTGCCAGCAGCTGGTACCAAGAGACCCAGTACTTC. It is translated as CASSWYQETQYF. V gene TRBV7-6 combines with J gene TRBJ2-5; D is undetermined. Trimming left V 4 bases short and J 0 bases short, with 3 bases between. CDR1 and CDR2 (germline): SGHVS, FNYEAQ. This CDR3 has 12 amino acids.

In this sample, this clonotype turned up a few times. The genes are TRBV28 and TRBJ1-4; perhaps TRBD1 as D (5 bases). CDR3 length: 12 amino acids. V dropped 2 bases and J dropped 12 bases, with 10 bases sitting between them. The germline V gene encodes CDR1 MDHEN and CDR2 SYDVKM. CDR3 sequence reads: CASSLDSRELFF. The CDR3 DNA reads as TGTGCCAGCAGTTTAGACAGTCGGGAACTGTTTTTT. Together with reference TRBV28 and TRBJ1-4, the CDR3 gives the full variable domain: DVKVTQSSRYLVKRTGEKVFLECVQDMDHENMFWYRQDPGLGLRLIYFSYDVKMKEKGDIPEGYSVSREKKERFSLILESASTNQTSMYLCASSLDSRELFFGSGTQLSVL.

This clonotype was counted ten times or more. V gene TRBV9 combines with J gene TRBJ2-1; the D is unclear. Germline assignment: CDR1 SGDLS and CDR2 YYNGEE. CDR3 size: 11 residues. V lost 3 bases, J lost 10 bases, and 8 bases lay in between. CDR3 sequence reads: CASSGGSEQFF. DNA of the CDR3: TGTGCCAGCAGCGGCGGTAGCGAGCAGTTCTTC.

This clonotype occurred many times. The chain uses TRBV6-1 and TRBJ2-2, with unresolved D. V was trimmed by 5 bases and J by 5 bases, leaving 12 bases between them. The CDR3 runs 14 residues. CDR1 is MNHNS and CDR2 is SASEGT in the germline V gene. Written as DNA, the CDR3 is TGTGCCAGCAGTTACGCCTTCGGAACCGGGGAGCTGTTTTTT. Residues: CASSYAFGTGELFF.

This chain connects TRBV4-2 to TRBJ2-1, with 13 bases fitting TRBD2. This CDR3 is 16 amino acids long. Germline CDR1 is LGHNA and CDR2 is YNFKEQ. V lost 0 bases and J lost 6; bases outside the gene matches: 2. The CDR3 protein is CASSQETSGRRNEQFF. The CDR3 DNA reads as TGTGCCAGCAGCCAAGAGACTAGCGGGAGGCGCAATGAGCAGTTCTTC.

The chain combines TRBV20-1 with TRBJ2-1; maybe TRBD2 (5 bases). The germline V gene has CDR1 DFQATT and CDR2 SNEGSKA (reference sequence). V shed 6 bases and J shed 0 bases, with 12 bases lying between them. The CDR3 is 14 amino acids. CDR3 protein: CSAMEASSYNEQFF. CDR3 nucleotide sequence: TGCAGTGCAATGGAGGCGTCCTCCTACAATGAGCAGTTCTTC.

This clonotype appeared once. The V gene is TRBV7-9, the J gene TRBJ1-1; D is possibly TRBD1 (5 bases). The V gene's germline CDR1 is SEHNR and CDR2 FQNEAQ (reference sequence). The V end lost 5 bases, the J end lost 7 bases, and 14 bases lay between the germline ends. The length of the CDR3 is 13 residues. The CDR3 protein is CASSQGLQNEAFF. CDR3 bases: TGTGCCAGCAGCCAGGGTCTCCAGAATGAAGCTTTCTTT.

The sample holds a few counts of this clonotype. V and J are TRBV5-5 and TRBJ2-1; the D is unclear. Germline CDR1 is SGHKS and CDR2 is YYEKEE (reference sequence). Trimming removed 2 bases from V and 6 bases from J, with 9 bases in between. The CDR3 extends over 13 amino acids. CDR3 in amino acids: CASSFIKPNEQFF. The CDR3 DNA reads TGTGCCAGCAGCTTTATCAAGCCCAATGAGCAGTTCTTC.

This clonotype appeared many times. The chain carries TRBV29-1 and TRBJ1-1; D remains unclear. The CDR3 runs to 13 residues. Trimming left V 7 bases short and J 1 base short, with 13 bases between. Germline CDR1 is SQVTM and CDR2 is ANQGSEA. The chain's CDR3 is CSARPGENTEAFF. CDR3 sequence (DNA): TGCAGCGCCCGCCCCGGGGAGAACACTGAAGCTTTCTTT.

J is TRBJ2-1 and V is TRBV3-1, with 11 bases matching TRBD2. The CDR3 sequence is 13 residues long. Looked up from germline, CDR1 is LGHDT and CDR2 is YNNKEL (reference sequence). Trimming took 6 bases from V and 8 from J; bases not matched to a gene: 3. CDR3 sequence reads: CASRTSGTDEQFF. CDR3 sequence (DNA): TGTGCCAGCAGGACTAGCGGGACTGATGAGCAGTTCTTC.

This clonotype came up many times. The chain has TRBV12-3 or TRBV12-4 and TRBJ2-7; D is tentatively TRBD1 or TRBD2 (6 bases each). This CDR3 region has 14 residues. The germline V and J ends were trimmed by 5 bases and 2 bases, with 13 bases remaining between them. The CDR3 region is CASSREGGPYEQYF. CDR3 nucleotides: TGTGCCAGCAGTCGTGAGGGGGGACCCTACGAGCAGTACTTC.

J is TRBJ2-7 and V is TRBV7-2; the D gene is possibly TRBD1 (6 bases). Germline assignment: CDR1 SGHTA and CDR2 FQGNSA. Trimming removed 2 bases from V and 2 bases from J, with 10 bases in between. The CDR3 is 14 amino acids. CDR3 amino acids: CASSLNEGAYEQYF. The CDR3 coding sequence is TGTGCCAGCAGCTTAAATGAGGGGGCCTACGAGCAGTACTTC.

In regard to this clonotype: A read error is likely, as this CDR3 ends without the conserved phenylalanine or tryptophan. V is TRBV20-1 and J is TRBJ1-2; D is unresolved. Germline lookup yields CDR1 DFQATT and CDR2 SNEGSKA (reference sequence). The V gene lost 1 base and the J gene lost 1 base, with 7 bases spanning the gap. This CDR3 contains 13 residues. The CDR3 DNA reads TGCAGTGCTAGAGTGGCTTATAACTATGGCTACACCTCC. This codes for CSARVAYNYGYTS.

With respect to this clonotype: At one end, the junction sequence differs from germline, possibly due to a read error. The chain joins TRBV20-1 to TRBJ2-3; 7 nucleotides agree with TRBD2. This CDR3 spans 18 amino acids. From germline, CDR1 is DFQATT and CDR2 SNEGSKA (reference sequence). The CDR3 sequence is CSVRDPYTGAGDSDTQYF. The CDR3 DNA reads as TGCAGTGTTAGAGATCCGTATACGGGCGCGGGAGATTCAGATACGCAGTATTTT.

The table lists this clonotype with many counts. The chain recombines TRBV28 with TRBJ2-2; tentatively, D is TRBD2 (6 bases). The germline CDR1 and CDR2 sequences are MDHEN and SYDVKM. Trimming removed 3 bases at V and 0 bases at J, with 8 bases between. There are 15 residues in the CDR3. The CDR3 coding sequence is TGTGCCAGCAGTTTTGGAGGGGCGAACACCGGGGAGCTGTTTTTT. Translating gives CASSFGGANTGELFF.

This clonotype was seen only a few times. The genes are TRBV24-1 and TRBJ2-1; D may be TRBD1 or TRBD2 (5 bases each). The CDR3 runs 15 residues. CDR1 and CDR2 (germline): KGHDR, SFDVKD. V lost 4 bases and J 5 bases, leaving 14 bases between the germline ends. The chain's CDR3 is CATSDPGTRNNEQFF. The CDR3 coding sequence is TGTGCCACCAGTGACCCCGGGACGAGAAACAATGAGCAGTTCTTC.

The chain is built from TRBV6-6 and TRBJ1-1; D call uncertain. The CDR3 sequence is 15 residues long. Germline-derived CDR1 and CDR2 are MNHNY and SVGAGI (reference sequence). V lost 0 bases, J lost 6 bases, and 14 bases lay in between. Here the CDR3 DNA reads TGTGCCAGCAGTTACTCGAGGGCGGGTGGGCCTGAAGCTTTCTTT. Amino acids: CASSYSRAGGPEAFF.

V gene TRBV18 combines with J gene TRBJ2-4; no clear D gene. Trimming pared 3 bases from V and 1 base from J, leaving 4 bases between. This CDR3 region has 13 residues. CDR1 KGHSH and CDR2 LQKENI come from the germline V gene. The CDR3 region is CASSPSAKNIQYF. The CDR3 DNA follows: TGTGCCAGCTCACCGTCCGCCAAAAACATTCAGTACTTC.